The 10 T cell receptor beta chains given below trace back to one sample, sequenced in a study of T cells in localized non-small cell lung cancer. Sequenced by immunoSEQ multiplex PCR; TCRdb stores in-frame clones only, minus some. The table includes 17,000 or so clones, about 83% detected once. The sample here was peripheral blood, taken before any cancer treatment. These receptors originate from a male donor older than 55 with stage III lung adenocarcinoma.

The CDR3 nucleotides are TGTGCCAGCAGCGTAGGAACAGGGGTCGTCCAAGAGACCCAGTACTTC. Translating gives CASSVGTGVVQETQYF. The chain joins TRBV9 to TRBJ2-5, with TRBD1 matching over 7 bases. Trimming removed 0 bases from V and 1 base from J; junction bases left unmatched: 6. The germline V gene encodes CDR1 SGDLS and CDR2 YYNGEE. This CDR3 contains 16 residues.

This rearrangement joins TRBV30 to TRBJ1-4; maybe TRBD1 (5 bases). The CDR3 sequence is 15 residues long. Germline CDR1 reads GTSNPN; CDR2 reads SVGIG (reference sequence). The V gene lost 1 base and the J gene lost 0 bases, with 9 bases spanning the gap. The CDR3 protein is CAWSARDPTNEKLFF. CDR3 nucleotides: TGTGCCTGGAGTGCTCGGGACCCAACTAATGAAAAACTGTTTTTT.

V usage is TRBV5-1 and J usage is TRBJ1-6; D gene unclear. Germline CDR1 and CDR2: SGHRS and YFSETQ. The V gene lost 5 bases and the J gene lost 6 bases, with 15 bases spanning the gap. CDR3 length equals 15 residues. For the CDR3, the DNA is TGCGCCAGCAGTAGGTCCGGTCAACTTAATTCACCCCTCCACTTT. This sequence encodes CASSRSGQLNSPLHF.

This clone showed up just a few times. The genes are TRBV15 and TRBJ2-1; D is uncertain. Per the germline V gene, CDR1 is LNHNV and CDR2 is YYDKDF (reference sequence). The CDR3 is 14 amino acids. V was cut by 1 base and J by 6 bases, with 10 bases left in between. In DNA form, the CDR3 reads TGTGCCACCAGCAGAGGCTCCGTCTTCAATGAGCAGTTCTTC. This sequence encodes CATSRGSVFNEQFF.

The chain recombines TRBV5-1 with TRBJ1-4; D is perhaps TRBD1 (5 bases). Per germline, CDR1 SGHRS and CDR2 YFSETQ. V dropped 7 bases and J dropped 3 bases, with 16 bases sitting between them. This CDR3 contains 15 residues. CDR3 region: CASSRQGLANEKLFF. Written as DNA, the CDR3 is TGCGCCAGCTCGCGGCAGGGCCTGGCTAATGAAAAACTGTTTTTT.

This chain joins TRBV30 and TRBJ1-5; no clear D gene. CDR3 length equals 14 residues. Between the trimmed V and J ends, which lost 2 bases and 4 bases, there was a span of 12 bases. CDR1 GTSNPN and CDR2 SVGIG come from the germline V gene (reference sequence). The CDR3: CAWSTGSGNQPQHF. The CDR3 DNA follows: TGTGCCTGGAGTACCGGATCGGGGAATCAGCCCCAGCATTTT.

This chain connects TRBV11-3 to TRBJ2-7; 8 nucleotides align to TRBD2. This CDR3 is built from 16 residues. With 5 bases clipped from V and 5 bases from J, the junction kept 14 bases outside the gene matches. In germline, CDR1 is SGHNT, CDR2 YENEEA. Here the CDR3 reads CASSPSRAREGDEQYF. DNA for the CDR3: TGTGCCAGCAGCCCGTCCAGGGCCCGGGAGGGCGACGAGCAGTACTTC.

This clone was observed a handful of times. The CDR3 sequence is CASSPGTGTMNTEAFF. The CDR3 DNA follows: TGTGCCAGCTCACCAGGGACAGGGACAATGAACACTGAAGCTTTCTTT. The rearrangement uses TRBV18 and TRBJ1-1; 9 positions agree with TRBD1. The CDR3 covers 16 residues. From germline, CDR1 is KGHSH and CDR2 LQKENI. Unmatched junction bases numbered 4, after V lost 2 bases and J lost 0 bases.

The DNA for the CDR3 is TGTGCCAGCAGTCCCAGAAGCGGGGGAGCAGATACGCAGTATTTT. It codes for CASSPRSGGADTQYF. This rearrangement joins TRBV4-2 to TRBJ2-3, with 8 bases fitting TRBD2. The V gene end was trimmed by 6 bases and the J gene end by 4 bases; junction bases not matched to a gene: 9. Germline V gene data show CDR1 as LGHNA and CDR2 as YNFKEQ. The CDR3 spans 15 residues.

The chain uses TRBV6-6 and TRBJ1-6; possible D gene TRBD1, 5 bases. This CDR3 comprises 15 residues. CDR1 is MNHNY and CDR2 is SVGAGI in the germline V gene (reference sequence). V was cut by 5 bases and J by 7 bases, with 15 bases left in between. CDR3 protein: CASSATGTANSPLHF. In DNA form, the CDR3 reads TGTGCCAGCAGTGCTACCGGGACCGCAAATTCACCCCTCCACTTT.